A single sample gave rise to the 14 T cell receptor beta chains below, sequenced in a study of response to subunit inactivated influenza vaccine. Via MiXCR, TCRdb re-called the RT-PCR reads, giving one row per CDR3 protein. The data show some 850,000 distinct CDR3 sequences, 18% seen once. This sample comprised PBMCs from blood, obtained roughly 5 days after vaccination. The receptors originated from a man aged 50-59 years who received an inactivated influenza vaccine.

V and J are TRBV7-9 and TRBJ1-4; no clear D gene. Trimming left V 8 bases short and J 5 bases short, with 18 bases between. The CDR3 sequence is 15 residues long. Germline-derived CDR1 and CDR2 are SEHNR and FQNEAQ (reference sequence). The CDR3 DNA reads TGTGCCAGCTCCCCCCCGGCCGCTCTGAATGAAAAACTGTTTTTT. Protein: CASSPPAALNEKLFF.

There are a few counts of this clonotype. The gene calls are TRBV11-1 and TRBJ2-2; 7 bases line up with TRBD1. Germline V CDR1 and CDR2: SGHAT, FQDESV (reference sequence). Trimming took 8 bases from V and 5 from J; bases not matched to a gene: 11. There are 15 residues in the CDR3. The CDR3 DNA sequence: TGTGCCAGCGCGCCCGAGACAGGGAAGACCGGGGAGCTGTTTTTT. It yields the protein CASAPETGKTGELFF.

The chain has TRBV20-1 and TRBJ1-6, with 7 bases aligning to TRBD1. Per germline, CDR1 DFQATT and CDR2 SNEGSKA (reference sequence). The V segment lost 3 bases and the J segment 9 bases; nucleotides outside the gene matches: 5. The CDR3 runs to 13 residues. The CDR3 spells CSARGTGVSPLHF. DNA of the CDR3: TGCAGTGCTAGGGGAACAGGGGTTTCACCCCTCCACTTT.

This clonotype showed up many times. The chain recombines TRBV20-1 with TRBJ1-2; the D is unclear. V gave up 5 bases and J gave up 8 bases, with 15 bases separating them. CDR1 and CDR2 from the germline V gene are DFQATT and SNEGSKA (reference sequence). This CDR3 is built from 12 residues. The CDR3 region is CSAVDGVQGYTF. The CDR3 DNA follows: TGCAGTGCTGTCGACGGTGTCCAAGGCTACACCTTC.

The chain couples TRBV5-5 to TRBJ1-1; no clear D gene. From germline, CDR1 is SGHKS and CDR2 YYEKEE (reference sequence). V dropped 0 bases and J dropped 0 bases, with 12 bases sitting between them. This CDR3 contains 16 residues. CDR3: CASSLELRQMNTEAFF. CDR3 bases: TGTGCCAGCAGCTTGGAACTGCGGCAGATGAACACTGAAGCTTTCTTT. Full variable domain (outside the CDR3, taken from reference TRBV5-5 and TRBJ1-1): DAGVTQSPTHLIKTRGQQVTLRCSPISGHKSVSWYQQVLGQGPQFIFQYYEKEERGRGNFPDRFSARQFPNYSSELNVNALLLGDSALYLCASSLELRQMNTEAFFGQGTRLTVV.

The CDR3 DNA is TGCAGCGTTCAACGGGGCGGGAGATACAATGAGCAGTTCTTC. Its translation: CSVQRGGRYNEQFF. The chain has TRBV29-1 and TRBJ2-1; TRBD2 aligns across 7 bases. Germline V gene lookup returns CDR1 SQVTM and CDR2 ANQGSEA. The CDR3 extends over 14 amino acids. V shed 5 bases, J shed 4 bases, and the junction held 8 bases outside the gene matches.

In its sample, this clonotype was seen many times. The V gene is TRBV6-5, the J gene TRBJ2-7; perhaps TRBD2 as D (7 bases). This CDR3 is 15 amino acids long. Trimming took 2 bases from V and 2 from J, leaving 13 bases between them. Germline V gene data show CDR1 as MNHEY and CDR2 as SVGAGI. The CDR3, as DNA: TGTGCCAGCAGTTACGATCGGGGGGACACCTACGAGCAGTACTTC. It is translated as CASSYDRGDTYEQYF.

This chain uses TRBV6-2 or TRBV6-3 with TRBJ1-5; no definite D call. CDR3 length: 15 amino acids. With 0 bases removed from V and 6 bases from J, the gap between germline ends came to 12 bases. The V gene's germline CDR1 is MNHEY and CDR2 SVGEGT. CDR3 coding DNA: TGTGCCAGCAGTTACTCGGGTACCTTCGCTCAGCCCCAGCATTTT. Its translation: CASSYSGTFAQPQHF.

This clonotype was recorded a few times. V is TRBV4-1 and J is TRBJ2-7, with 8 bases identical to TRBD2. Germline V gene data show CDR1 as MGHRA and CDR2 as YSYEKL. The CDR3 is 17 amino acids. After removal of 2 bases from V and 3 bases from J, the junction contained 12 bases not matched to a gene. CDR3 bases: TGCGCCAGCAGCCAATACCCAGGGACTAGTTTTTTCTACGAGCAGTACTTC. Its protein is CASSQYPGTSFFYEQYF.

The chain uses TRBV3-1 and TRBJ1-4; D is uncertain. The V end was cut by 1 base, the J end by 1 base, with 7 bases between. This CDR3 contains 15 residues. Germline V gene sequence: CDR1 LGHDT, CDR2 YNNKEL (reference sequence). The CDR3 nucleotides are TGTGCCAGCAGCCAAGGTGTGGGAACTAATGAAAAACTGTTTTTT. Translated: CASSQGVGTNEKLFF.

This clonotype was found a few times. The CDR3: CASSTQGTGELFF. CDR3 DNA: TGCGCCAGCAGTACTCAGGGAACCGGGGAGCTGTTTTTT. The genes are TRBV10-2 and TRBJ2-2; a possible D gene is TRBD1 (5 bases). The CDR3 extends over 13 amino acids. Trimming stripped 5 bases from V and 5 bases from J, with 9 bases between. Germline V gene sequence: CDR1 WSHSY, CDR2 SAAADI.

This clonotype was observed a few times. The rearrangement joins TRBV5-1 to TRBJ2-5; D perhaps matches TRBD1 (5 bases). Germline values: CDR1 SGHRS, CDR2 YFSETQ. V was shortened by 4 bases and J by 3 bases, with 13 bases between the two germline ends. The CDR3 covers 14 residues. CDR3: CASSPDRQEETQYF. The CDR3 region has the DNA TGCGCCAGCAGCCCCGACAGACAAGAAGAGACCCAGTACTTC. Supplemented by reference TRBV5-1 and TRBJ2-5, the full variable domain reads KAGVTQTPRYLIKTRGQQVTLSCSPISGHRSVSWYQQTPGQGLQFLFEYFSETQRNKGNFPGRFSGRQFSNSRSEMNVSTLELGDSALYLCASSPDRQEETQYFGPGTRLLVL.

CDR3 sequence (DNA): TGTGCCAGCAGTTACGAGCTAGCGGGAGGCAATGAGCAGTTCTTC. It is translated as CASSYELAGGNEQFF. The chain is built from TRBV6-5 and TRBJ2-1; the match to TRBD2 covers 11 bases. Germline lookup yields CDR1 MNHEY and CDR2 SVGAGI. The CDR3 consists of 15 residues. V lost 2 bases, J lost 6 bases, and 3 bases stayed unmatched.

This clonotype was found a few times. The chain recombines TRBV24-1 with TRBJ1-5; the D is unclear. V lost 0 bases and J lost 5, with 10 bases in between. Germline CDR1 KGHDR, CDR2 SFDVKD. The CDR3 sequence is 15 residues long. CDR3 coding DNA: TGTGCCACCAGTGATTTGCTAAAGGGCTATCAGCCCCAGCATTTT. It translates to CATSDLLKGYQPQHF.